A selection of T cell receptor beta chains follows, all from one sample in a study of cytomegalovirus exposure and HLA in healthy donors. Libraries were prepared by immunoSEQ multiplex PCR; TCRdb keeps only in-frame clonotypes and omits some of them. The sample features about 160,000 clones, with roughly 2% in its top ten. Input material: PBMCs. The receptors stem from a man aged 30-40 years in good health and CMV-seronegative. Each CDR3 is given with its conserved first and last residue. The D gene is left open where the match is weak.

TRBV10-1	NA	TRBJ2-2	CASGQANTGELFF	TGCGCCAGCGGGCAGGCGAACACCGGGGAGCTGTTTTTT
TRBV5-4	TRBD1	TRBJ2-3	CASSQTGEFSDTQYF	TGTGCCAGCAGCCAGACAGGGGAATTCTCAGATACGCAGTATTTT
TRBV11-2	TRBD2	TRBJ2-3	CASSPRGTSGRRGRDTQYF	TGTGCCAGCAGCCCCCGAGGGACTAGCGGGAGAAGGGGGAGAGATACGCAGTATTTT
TRBV11-2	TRBD1	TRBJ1-2	CASSLVGQGFYGYTF	TGTGCCAGCAGCTTAGTCGGACAGGGCTTCTATGGCTACACCTTC
TRBV10-3	NA	TRBJ1-4	CAISDGGSDEKLFF	TGTGCCATCAGTGATGGAGGGTCGGATGAAAAACTGTTTTTT
TRBV11-2	TRBD1	TRBJ2-1	CASRSRQGPRDEQFF	TGTGCCAGCAGATCACGACAGGGACCTAGGGATGAGCAGTTCTTC
TRBV5-1	NA	TRBJ1-1	CASSLLEGGDTEAFF	TGCGCCAGCAGCTTGTTGGAGGGAGGAGACACTGAAGCTTTCTTT
TRBV19	NA	TRBJ2-3	CASRQLSTDTQYF	TGTGCCAGCAGACAGCTTAGCACAGATACGCAGTATTTT
TRBV5-4	TRBD2	TRBJ2-1	CASSLPPSGRINEQFF	TGTGCCAGCAGCTTGCCCCCTTCCGGGAGGATAAATGAGCAGTTCTTC
TRBV19	TRBD1	TRBJ2-3	CASISTGDTDTQYF	TGTGCCAGTATCTCAACAGGGGACACAGATACGCAGTATTTT
TRBV10-1	TRBD1	TRBJ2-3	CASSGGTGGNTDTQYF	TGCGCCAGCAGTGGAGGGACAGGGGGAAACACAGATACGCAGTATTTT
TRBV6-1	TRBD2	TRBJ2-1	CASSGRLGAGGGWNEQFF	TGTGCCAGCAGTGGACGACTGGGCGCGGGAGGGGGTTGGAATGAGCAGTTCTTC
TRBV18	NA	TRBJ1-2	CASSPGEKGYTF	TGTGCCAGCTCACCCGGGGAGAAGGGCTACACCTTC
TRBV28	NA	TRBJ2-7	CASSSQHQGYPHYEQYF	TGTGCCAGCAGTTCCCAACATCAGGGGTACCCCCACTACGAGCAGTACTTC
TRBV5-1	TRBD1	TRBJ1-1	CASNRDRGTEAFF	TGCGCCAGCAACCGGGACAGGGGCACTGAAGCTTTCTTT
TRBV29-1	TRBD1	TRBJ1-1	CSGTGQADEAFF	TGCAGCGGTACAGGACAGGCGGATGAAGCTTTCTTT
TRBV6-5	TRBD1	TRBJ2-7	CASSYGQGGYEQYF	TGTGCCAGCAGTTACGGACAGGGTGGTTACGAGCAGTACTTC
TRBV25-1	NA	TRBJ1-3	CASSEFRAGNSGNTIYF	TGTGCCAGCAGTGAATTTCGGGCAGGGAACTCTGGAAACACCATATATTTT
TRBV6-5	NA	TRBJ2-1	CASSYSTRGEVNEQFF	TGTGCCAGCAGTTACTCAACTAGAGGGGAGGTCAATGAGCAGTTCTTC
TRBV28	TRBD2	TRBJ2-3	CASRATSEWGDTQYF	TGTGCCAGCAGAGCGACTAGCGAGTGGGGAGATACGCAGTATTTT
TRBV6-6	TRBD1	TRBJ1-1	CASSPDRGTLEAFF	TGTGCCAGCAGCCCCGACAGGGGAACACTTGAAGCTTTCTTT
TRBV6-5	TRBD2	TRBJ2-7	CASSRTSGKDEQYF	TGTGCCAGCAGTCGGACTAGCGGGAAGGACGAGCAGTACTTC
TRBV5-6	NA	TRBJ2-1	CASSWEDRPINEQFF	TGTGCCAGCAGCTGGGAGGACAGGCCTATCAATGAGCAGTTCTTC
TRBV7-3	NA	TRBJ2-1	CASSLTGGYSYNEQFF	TGTGCCAGCAGCTTAACGGGGGGTTACTCCTACAATGAGCAGTTCTTC
TRBV15	NA	TRBJ2-1	CATSRSLTRAEQFF	TGTGCCACCAGCAGAAGCCTTACTAGGGCTGAGCAGTTCTTC
TRBV5-6	NA	TRBJ1-5	CASSFGRSNQPQHF	TGTGCCAGCAGCTTCGGCAGGAGCAATCAGCCCCAGCATTTT